This T cell receptor beta chain comes out of a study of blood T cell repertoires in COVID-19. About the research overall: Donors in the United States, Italy and Spain gave samples during acute or convalescent COVID-19. T cells, B-cell-depleted T cells, or PBMCs supplied cDNA or gDNA.

The CDR3 extends over 14 amino acids. CDR1 is MNHEY, CDR2 SVGAGI, per germline. After removal of 6 bases from V and 5 bases from J, the junction contained 8 bases not matched to a gene. The authors' processing: Cell counts per sample came from amplifying reference gene primers. Clones were sequenced by immunoSEQ multiplex PCR, and TCRdb holds only the in-frame ones, with some missing. V, J and clone size derive from that table, while D and trimming were established from the DNA sequence. There are over 60,000 clones in the sample; 80% to 90% occur only once, and around 5% lies in the top ten. This receptor was identified in a woman aged 45-59 years with active COVID-19. The rearrangement joins TRBV6-5 to TRBJ2-7; 9 nucleotides align to TRBD1. Material for sequencing was peripheral blood. CDR3 residues: CASSRGQGKDEQYF. The CDR3 bases are TGTGCCAGCAGCCGAGGACAGGGGAAAGACGAGCAGTACTTC.